One and the same sample provided the 5 T cell receptor beta chains below, sequenced in a study of T cell responses to AZD1222 COVID-19 vaccine. Using immunoSEQ multiplex PCR, the repertoire was profiled, and TCRdb retains in-frame clones only, with some absent. Found here are roughly 70,000 clones, 80% to 95% of them singletons; the top ten hold about 5.7%. This specimen consisted of peripheral blood, obtained 28 days after the second dose of the MenACWY control vaccine. The source of these receptors is an adult who received the MenACWY meningococcal vaccine as a control.

This rearrangement joins TRBV19 to TRBJ1-3; D unclear. The CDR3 has 14 amino acids. Germline CDR1 LNHDA, CDR2 SQIVND (reference sequence). The V end was cut by 11 bases, the J end by 0 bases, with 14 bases between. CDR3 protein: CAPKARSSGNTIYF. The CDR3 region has the DNA TGTGCCCCCAAGGCCAGAAGCTCTGGAAACACCATATATTTT.

This clone is termed medium-sized. V is TRBV6-5 and J is TRBJ2-2; D is unresolved. Germline-derived CDR1 and CDR2 are MNHEY and SVGAGI. The CDR3 contains 13 residues. V shed 2 bases and J shed 9 bases, with 10 bases lying between them. CDR3 coding DNA: TGTGCCAGCAGTTACACCGGCCAACGGGAGCTGTTTTTT. As protein: CASSYTGQRELFF.

The chain combines TRBV5-1 with TRBJ2-3; D is undetermined. The CDR3 runs to 12 residues. Germline assignment: CDR1 SGHRS and CDR2 YFSETQ. Trimming removed 4 bases at V and 0 bases at J, with 3 bases between. This chain's CDR3 is CASSDSTDTQYF. The CDR3, as DNA: TGCGCCAGCAGCGATAGCACAGATACGCAGTATTTT. Full variable domain (missing parts from reference TRBV5-1 and TRBJ2-3): KAGVTQTPRYLIKTRGQQVTLSCSPISGHRSVSWYQQTPGQGLQFLFEYFSETQRNKGNFPGRFSGRQFSNSRSEMNVSTLELGDSALYLCASSDSTDTQYFGPGTRLTVL.

This chain links TRBV28 with TRBJ1-4, with D unresolved. Trimming stripped 8 bases from V and 5 bases from J, with 15 bases between. CDR3 length: 14 residues. Germline values: CDR1 MDHEN, CDR2 SYDVKM. This CDR3 reads CASRLFGLNEKLFF. The CDR3, as DNA: TGTGCCAGCCGCCTTTTTGGTCTCAATGAAAAACTGTTTTTT.

The CDR3 region has the DNA TGTGCCAGCAGCCCCTGGGACGGGGACCCATTAGCCAAAAACATTCAGTACTTC. As protein: CASSPWDGDPLAKNIQYF. The chain combines TRBV11-2 with TRBJ2-4, with D perhaps TRBD1 or TRBD2 (5 bases each). This CDR3 is 18 amino acids long. V lost 5 bases, J lost 0 bases, and 20 bases lay in between. Germline CDR1 SGHAT, CDR2 FQNNGV.